A single sample gave rise to the 25 T cell receptor beta chains below, sequenced in a study of T-cell reconstitution after alpha-beta-depleted transplantation in children. Unique molecular identifiers featured in how the TCRbeta library was prepared. One entry per CDR3 protein results from TCRdb running MiXCR on the PCR reads. The sample yields over 150,000 distinct CDR3 sequences, 6% to 7% seen once. The source was PBMCs from the stem cell graft donor, collected from the stem cell graft. The receptor set was obtained from a human donor who donated a stem cell graft to a child with Wiskott-Aldrich syndrome.

In regard to this clonotype: This could be a read error, since a much larger clone is one nucleotide away. The J gene is TRBJ2-6, the V gene TRBV10-3, with D maybe TRBD1 (5 bases). Germline loops: CDR1 ENHRY, CDR2 SYGVKD. This CDR3 is 11 amino acids long. This chain's CDR3 is CATSGANVMTF. In DNA form, the CDR3 reads TGTGCCACCTCTGGGGCCAACGTCATGACTTTC.

This clonotype was picked up many times. This chain links TRBV10-3 with TRBJ1-1; D call uncertain. CDR3 length: 14 amino acids. The ends were cut back, 2 bases at V and 0 bases at J, with 7 bases in the middle. Per germline, CDR1 ENHRY and CDR2 SYGVKD. CDR3 protein: CAISETMMNTEAFF. The CDR3 DNA is TGTGCCATCAGTGAGACGATGATGAACACTGAAGCTTTCTTT.

The gene calls are TRBV12-3 or TRBV12-4 and TRBJ2-2, with 10 bases aligning to TRBD2. The CDR3 is 16 residues long. V shed 6 bases, J shed 6 bases, and the junction held 10 bases outside the gene matches. CDR3 residues: CASRPNGLAVAGELFF. Here the CDR3 DNA reads TGTGCCAGCAGGCCCAACGGACTAGCGGTGGCCGGGGAGCTGTTTTTT.

This clonotype was observed at least ten times. V gene TRBV20-1 combines with J gene TRBJ2-7; D not certain. Germline values: CDR1 DFQATT, CDR2 SNEGSKA (reference sequence). With 6 bases removed from V and 4 bases from J, the gap between germline ends came to 22 bases. The CDR3 has 15 residues. CDR3 nucleotides: TGCAGTGCGAGACGGCTCGACGAGGTCCTATACGAGCAGTACTTC. Its protein is CSARRLDEVLYEQYF.

This clonotype was detected only a few times. This chain joins TRBV3-1 and TRBJ1-5, with no clear D. Germline CDR1 is LGHDT and CDR2 is YNNKEL (reference sequence). The CDR3 is made up of 14 amino acids. V lost 1 base, J lost 1 base, and 5 bases lay in between. DNA of the CDR3: TGTGCCAGCAGCCAAGTTGCGAGCAATCAGCCCCAGCATTTT. Amino acids: CASSQVASNQPQHF.

This clonotype came up a few times. V and J are TRBV20-1 and TRBJ2-7; D perhaps matches TRBD2 (6 bases). CDR1 and CDR2 (germline): DFQATT, SNEGSKA (reference sequence). The ends were cut back, 1 base at V and 8 bases at J, with 18 bases in the middle. CDR3 length: 14 residues. The CDR3: CSARGGTGARQQYF. The CDR3 DNA reads as TGCAGTGCTAGAGGTGGGACTGGAGCCCGGCAGCAGTACTTC.

This clonotype was counted at least ten times. The chain carries TRBV20-1 and TRBJ2-1; D call uncertain. This CDR3 has 14 residues. Germline lookup yields CDR1 DFQATT and CDR2 SNEGSKA (reference sequence). Trimming removed 5 bases from V and 2 bases from J, with 13 bases in between. DNA for the CDR3: TGCAGTGCTCGGCCAGGCGCAACCTACAATGAGCAGTTCTTC. Translating gives CSARPGATYNEQFF.

This clonotype was seen repeatedly, ten times or more. The J gene is TRBJ1-1, the V gene TRBV29-1; 7 nucleotides line up with TRBD1. CDR1 is SQVTM and CDR2 is ANQGSEA in the germline V gene. The CDR3 covers 13 residues. CDR3 amino acids: CGTGQLGEAEAFF. In DNA form, the CDR3 reads TGCGGAACGGGACAGCTCGGGGAGGCTGAAGCTTTCTTT.

This clonotype was recorded a few times. J is TRBJ1-4 and V is TRBV7-8; D is unclear. V was pared by 7 bases and J by 0 bases, with 12 bases between. This CDR3 has 15 residues. Germline loops: CDR1 SGHVS, CDR2 FQNEAQ. The CDR3 is CASTPRGTTNEKLFF. The CDR3 DNA sequence: TGTGCCAGCACCCCGCGAGGTACAACTAATGAAAAACTGTTTTTT.

This clonotype has only a few counts. The gene calls are TRBV2 and TRBJ2-7; D is perhaps TRBD1 (7 bases). Germline V CDR1 and CDR2: SNHLY, FYNNEI. V was trimmed by 1 base and J by 3 bases, leaving 13 bases between them. The CDR3 length is 15 residues. The CDR3 DNA follows: TGTGCCAGCAGTGAAGACGCAGGGGGACTCTACGAGCAGTACTTC. This encodes CASSEDAGGLYEQYF.

This rearrangement joins TRBV2 to TRBJ2-6; 7 positions agree with TRBD1. Per the germline V gene, CDR1 is SNHLY and CDR2 is FYNNEI. The CDR3 runs 15 residues. V lost 7 bases, J lost 2 bases, and 5 bases stayed unmatched. The CDR3 reads CASNLDRAGANVLTF. CDR3 bases: TGTGCCAGCAACCTAGACAGGGCTGGGGCCAACGTCCTGACTTTC.

This clonotype was observed at least ten times. J is TRBJ2-7 and V is TRBV28, with 7 bases lining up with TRBD1. The germline V gene encodes CDR1 MDHEN and CDR2 SYDVKM. CDR3 size: 15 residues. The junction had 11 bases not matched to a gene; V was cut back by 5 bases and J by 4 bases. CDR3 loop: CASSPGTEGGYEQYF. For the CDR3, the DNA is TGTGCCAGCAGTCCTGGGACAGAAGGGGGTTACGAGCAGTACTTC.

The chain couples TRBV14 to TRBJ2-2; 7 nucleotides line up with TRBD1. Germline V gene data show CDR1 as SGHDN and CDR2 as FVKESK. The CDR3 is 16 amino acids. Trimming removed 3 bases from V and 8 bases from J; junction bases left unmatched: 12. The DNA for the CDR3 is TGTGCCAGCAGCCACAGGGGACAGACCCTAAGGGGGGAGCTGTTTTTT. Protein product: CASSHRGQTLRGELFF.

The sample holds many counts of this clonotype. The chain combines TRBV7-2 with TRBJ2-1; 12 positions agree with TRBD1. Germline loops: CDR1 SGHTA, CDR2 FQGNSA. The junction had 11 bases not matched to a gene; V was cut back by 4 bases and J by 10 bases. This CDR3 region has 16 residues. CDR3 residues: CASSYHGTGGLGEQFF. In DNA, the CDR3 is TGTGCCAGCAGCTACCACGGGACAGGGGGCCTAGGGGAGCAGTTCTTC. The full variable domain, its missing parts supplied by reference TRBV7-2 and TRBJ2-1, is GAGVSQSPSNKVTEKGKDVELRCDPISGHTALYWYRQSLGQGLEFLIYFQGNSAPDKSGLPSDRFSAERTGGSVSTLTIQRTQQEDSAVYLCASSYHGTGGLGEQFFGPGTRLTVL.

This clonotype was found a few times. This chain connects TRBV3-1 to TRBJ2-2; D remains ambiguous. CDR1 is LGHDT and CDR2 is YNNKEL in the germline V gene (reference sequence). This CDR3 comprises 14 residues. Trimming cost V 0 bases and J 8 bases, with 10 bases left between them. In DNA form, the CDR3 reads TGTGCCAGCAGCCAAGATCCCGCCAGAGGGGAGCTGTTTTTT. Amino acid sequence: CASSQDPARGELFF.

This clonotype was counted between two and nine times. V and J are TRBV30 and TRBJ2-2; 8 bases match TRBD2. Germline V lookup: CDR1 GTSNPN, CDR2 SVGIG (reference sequence). The CDR3 sequence is 14 residues long. Trimming removed 2 bases from V and 1 base from J; junction bases left unmatched: 0. DNA of the CDR3: TGTGCCTGGAGTAGCGGGAGGAACACCGGGGAGCTGTTTTTT. Its translation: CAWSSGRNTGELFF.

This clonotype was found many times. The chain couples TRBV10-2 to TRBJ1-1; D is possibly TRBD1 (5 bases). The CDR3 runs 13 residues. CDR1 is WSHSY, CDR2 SAAADI, per germline. The V and J ends lost 7 bases and 0 bases respectively, with 9 bases between them. The CDR3 is CASMWTLNTEAFF. CDR3 nucleotides: TGCGCCAGCATGTGGACATTGAACACTGAAGCTTTCTTT.

This clonotype was found many times. The CDR3 DNA follows: TGCAGTGCTGGTAGAAACATGAACACTGAAGCTTTCTTT. It encodes CSAGRNMNTEAFF. This chain uses TRBV20-1 with TRBJ1-1; D is uncertain. The V gene lost 5 bases and the J gene lost 0 bases, with 10 bases spanning the gap. CDR1 is DFQATT and CDR2 is SNEGSKA in the germline V gene (reference sequence). The CDR3 length is 13 residues.

There are a few counts of this clonotype. This sequence joins TRBV7-9 and TRBJ2-5, with 8 bases aligning to TRBD1. The J segment lost 2 bases and the V segment lost 4 bases, leaving 0 bases of the junction unmatched. This CDR3 contains 13 residues. The germline V gene encodes CDR1 SEHNR and CDR2 FQNEAQ (reference sequence). The CDR3 reads CASSWDRQETQYF. For the CDR3, the DNA is TGTGCCAGCAGCTGGGACAGGCAAGAGACCCAGTACTTC.

This clonotype was detected once. The V gene is TRBV6-1, the J gene TRBJ2-6; 8 bases are shared with TRBD1. Germline-derived CDR1 and CDR2 are MNHNS and SASEGT. CDR3 length: 15 amino acids. Losses at the gene ends were 6 bases for V and 2 bases for J; bases not matched to a gene: 3. DNA for the CDR3: TGTGCCAGCAGCCTGGACAGGGCTGGGGCCAACGTCCTGACTTTC. Translating gives CASSLDRAGANVLTF.

This clonotype was picked up many times. The rearrangement links TRBV20-1 to TRBJ1-5; possibly TRBD1 for D (5 bases). V was clipped by 6 bases and J by 11 bases, with 20 bases between them. The CDR3 runs 13 residues. Germline V CDR1 and CDR2: DFQATT, SNEGSKA (reference sequence). The CDR3 reads CSAARLGGGAQHF. DNA for the CDR3: TGCAGTGCCGCCCGTTTGGGCGGGGGTGCCCAGCATTTT.

V and J are TRBV7-8 and TRBJ1-6; D ambiguous. Trimming pared 1 base from V and 7 bases from J, leaving 17 bases between. The germline CDR1 and CDR2 sequences are SGHVS and FQNEAQ. The CDR3 runs to 17 residues. CDR3 sequence (DNA): TGTGCCAGCAGCTTAGGGGCTTTCATGAGGGAGAATTCACCCCTCCACTTT. It specifies CASSLGAFMRENSPLHF.

The rearrangement links TRBV7-9 to TRBJ2-6; D ambiguous. The CDR3 consists of 16 residues. Trimming shortened V by 5 bases and J by 0 bases, and 11 bases separated the two germline ends. Germline loops: CDR1 SEHNR, CDR2 FQNEAQ (reference sequence). CDR3 protein: CASSTWENSGANVLTF. Here the CDR3 DNA reads TGTGCCAGCAGCACCTGGGAAAACTCTGGGGCCAACGTCCTGACTTTC.

This clonotype has at least ten counts. This chain uses TRBV12-3 or TRBV12-4 with TRBJ1-2, with TRBD1 as a possible D gene (6 bases). Trimming cost V 4 bases and J 4 bases, with 16 bases left between them. This CDR3 region has 15 residues. The CDR3: CASSYTNGQSYGYTF. In DNA, the CDR3 is TGTGCCAGCAGTTATACGAACGGACAGTCCTATGGCTACACCTTC.

The J gene is TRBJ2-1, the V gene TRBV6-1; 7 bases fit TRBD2. V trimming: 8 bases; J trimming: 4 bases; junction bases outside the gene matches: 11. CDR1 is MNHNS, CDR2 SASEGT, per germline. This CDR3 has 15 amino acids. CDR3: CASALGSGVYNEQFF. The DNA of the CDR3 is TGTGCCAGCGCACTTGGAAGCGGGGTTTACAATGAGCAGTTCTTC.